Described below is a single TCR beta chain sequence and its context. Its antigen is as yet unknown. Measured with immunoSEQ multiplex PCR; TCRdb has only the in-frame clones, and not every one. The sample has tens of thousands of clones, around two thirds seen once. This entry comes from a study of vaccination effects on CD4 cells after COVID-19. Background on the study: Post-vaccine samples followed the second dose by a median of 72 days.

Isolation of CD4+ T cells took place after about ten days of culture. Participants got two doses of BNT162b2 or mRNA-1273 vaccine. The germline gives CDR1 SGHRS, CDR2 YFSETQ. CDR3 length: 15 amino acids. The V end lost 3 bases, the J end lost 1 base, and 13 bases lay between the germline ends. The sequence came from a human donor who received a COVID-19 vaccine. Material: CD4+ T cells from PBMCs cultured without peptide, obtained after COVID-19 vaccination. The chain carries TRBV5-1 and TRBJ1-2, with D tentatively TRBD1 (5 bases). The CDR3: CASSSPQGLNYGYTF. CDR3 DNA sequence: TGCGCCAGCAGCTCGCCCCAGGGTCTTAACTATGGCTACACCTTC.